The 15 T cell receptor beta chains below come from one sample, sequenced in a study of OX40 agonist ivuxolimab in advanced cancers. The repertoire was sequenced with immunoSEQ multiplex PCR; TCRdb's copy has only in-frame clones and lacks some. The sample lists approximately 120,000 clones, roughly 92% occurring once. The sample was CD4+ or CD8+ T cells sorted from blood, taken in a trial of the OX40 agonist ivuxolimab. The receptors originated from an adult with an advanced solid tumor such as melanoma, head and neck, liver or kidney cancer.

This clone was seen just once. Written as DNA, the CDR3 is TGTGCCAGCAGCTTGGGGGCCACCTCTTCCTACGAGCAGTACTTC. Its protein product is CASSLGATSSYEQYF. The J gene is TRBJ2-7, the V gene TRBV7-2; perhaps TRBD1 as D (6 bases). The CDR3 sequence is 15 residues long. Germline V gene data show CDR1 as SGHTA and CDR2 as FQGNSA. Trimming cost V 3 bases and J 1 base, with 13 bases left between them.

V and J are TRBV5-4 and TRBJ2-7; D might be TRBD2 (6 bases). Germline values: CDR1 SGHNT, CDR2 YYREEE (reference sequence). V shed 0 bases and J shed 2 bases, with 12 bases lying between them. This CDR3 spans 15 amino acids. CDR3 coding DNA: TGTGCCAGCAGCTTGGTCGGGACTCCCACCTACGAGCAGTACTTC. As protein: CASSLVGTPTYEQYF.

The rearrangement links TRBV29-1 to TRBJ2-7; 9 bases map to TRBD1. The CDR3 is 13 residues long. Germline V lookup: CDR1 SQVTM, CDR2 ANQGSEA. V shed 8 bases, J shed 1 base, and the junction held 6 bases outside the gene matches. The CDR3 DNA sequence: TGCAGCTTCGGGACAGGGACTTCCTACGAGCAGTACTTC. This sequence encodes CSFGTGTSYEQYF.

The genes are TRBV28 and TRBJ1-1, with a tentative D call TRBD1 (5 bases). The CDR3 spans 12 residues. Trimming removed 8 bases at V and 0 bases at J, with 7 bases between. Germline V gene lookup returns CDR1 MDHEN and CDR2 SYDVKM. CDR3 in DNA: TGTGCCAGCGCGGGGCTGAACACTGAAGCTTTCTTT. Its translation is CASAGLNTEAFF.

The chain combines TRBV7-9 with TRBJ2-3, with a possible D match to TRBD1 (6 bases). The germline CDR1 and CDR2 sequences are SEHNR and FQNEAQ (reference sequence). Trimming left V 6 bases short and J 3 bases short, with 16 bases between. The length of the CDR3 is 15 residues. This CDR3 is CASSADVGGTDTQYF. The CDR3, as DNA: TGTGCCAGCAGTGCCGACGTAGGGGGTACAGATACGCAGTATTTT.

CDR3 DNA sequence: TGTGCCAGCAGTGACCTAGGGCGGAGGGACGCCTACGAGCAGTACTTC. Protein product: CASSDLGRRDAYEQYF. V gene TRBV14 combines with J gene TRBJ2-7; TRBD2 is a possible D gene (6 bases). Germline V gene sequence: CDR1 SGHDN, CDR2 FVKESK. Deletions cut 6 bases from V and 2 bases from J, with 20 bases between. The CDR3 contains 16 residues. Complete variable domain (other parts from reference TRBV14 and TRBJ2-7): EAGVTQFPSHSVIEKGQTVTLRCDPISGHDNLYWYRRVMGKEIKFLLHFVKESKQDESGMPNNRFLAERTGGTYSTLKVQPAELEDSGVYFCASSDLGRRDAYEQYFGPGTRLTVT.

The chain carries TRBV27 and TRBJ2-5; no clear D. CDR1 is MNHEY, CDR2 SMNVEV, per germline (reference sequence). V dropped 6 bases and J dropped 2 bases, with 16 bases sitting between them. The CDR3 totals 15 residues. CDR3 DNA: TGTGCCAGCAGCCCCAGGACGGGTACTCAAGAGACCCAGTACTTC. It translates to CASSPRTGTQETQYF.

V is TRBV6-5 and J is TRBJ2-5; 10 positions match TRBD1. V lost 5 bases and J lost 5; bases outside the gene matches: 8. The germline CDR1 and CDR2 sequences are MNHEY and SVGAGI. There are 15 residues in the CDR3. CDR3 DNA sequence: TGTGCCAGCAGTACCTCGGGGACAGGGGTCGAGACCCAGTACTTC. This encodes CASSTSGTGVETQYF.

CDR3 coding DNA: TGTGCCAGCAGCTTGTTTAAACCGGGACTACAGAACTACGAGCAGTACTTC. Residues: CASSLFKPGLQNYEQYF. The gene calls are TRBV5-6 and TRBJ2-7, with 7 bases fitting TRBD2. This CDR3 has 17 amino acids. CDR1 is SGHDT, CDR2 YYEEEE, per germline. V shed 1 base and J 3 bases; nucleotides not matched to a gene: 13.

The chain is built from TRBV28 and TRBJ1-2; TRBD1 agrees at 8 bases. The CDR3 runs 14 residues. Per the germline V gene, CDR1 is MDHEN and CDR2 is SYDVKM. V lost 6 bases and J lost 4; bases outside the gene matches: 7. In DNA form, the CDR3 reads TGTGCCAGCAGGGCCGGACAGGGAGGCTATGGCTACACCTTC. Its translation is CASRAGQGGYGYTF.

V and J are TRBV19 and TRBJ1-5; D perhaps matches TRBD1 (5 bases). The CDR3 is 11 amino acids. Germline V lookup: CDR1 LNHDA, CDR2 SQIVND (reference sequence). Trimming removed 4 bases at V and 9 bases at J, with 7 bases between. The CDR3, as DNA: TGTGCCAGTAGTACAGGGCGGCCCCAGCATTTT. This translates into CASSTGRPQHF.

The rearrangement links TRBV2 to TRBJ1-5, with 7 bases matching TRBD1. The ends lost 2 bases at V and 0 bases at J; junction bases unmatched: 1. The germline CDR1 and CDR2 sequences are SNHLY and FYNNEI. There are 15 residues in the CDR3. The CDR3 region has the DNA TGTGCCAGCAGTGAAAAGGGGGCTAGCAATCAGCCCCAGCATTTT. It specifies CASSEKGASNQPQHF.

The chain links TRBV11-3 to TRBJ1-3; 8 positions agree with TRBD1. Germline CDR1 SGHNT, CDR2 YENEEA. The length of the CDR3 is 14 residues. The V gene end was trimmed by 4 bases and the J gene end by 4 bases; junction bases not matched to a gene: 3. The CDR3 bases are TGTGCCAGCAGCTCCCAGGGGGCAGGAAACACCATATATTTT. Translating it yields CASSSQGAGNTIYF.

As DNA, the CDR3 is TGTGCCAGCAGTTTTAAGGGTTTAGGCAATCAGCCCCAGCATTTT. It codes for CASSFKGLGNQPQHF. The J gene is TRBJ1-5, the V gene TRBV28; no definite D call. V gave up 3 bases and J gave up 2 bases, with 11 bases separating them. CDR1 and CDR2 from the germline V gene are MDHEN and SYDVKM. This CDR3 spans 15 amino acids.

This chain uses TRBV11-3 with TRBJ2-1; TRBD2 agrees at 7 bases. CDR1 is SGHNT and CDR2 is YENEEA in the germline V gene. Losses at the gene ends were 5 bases for V and 2 bases for J; bases not matched to a gene: 9. This CDR3 spans 16 amino acids. The CDR3 here is CASSTRLAETYNEQFF. In DNA, the CDR3 is TGTGCCAGCAGCACGCGTCTAGCGGAAACCTACAATGAGCAGTTCTTC.